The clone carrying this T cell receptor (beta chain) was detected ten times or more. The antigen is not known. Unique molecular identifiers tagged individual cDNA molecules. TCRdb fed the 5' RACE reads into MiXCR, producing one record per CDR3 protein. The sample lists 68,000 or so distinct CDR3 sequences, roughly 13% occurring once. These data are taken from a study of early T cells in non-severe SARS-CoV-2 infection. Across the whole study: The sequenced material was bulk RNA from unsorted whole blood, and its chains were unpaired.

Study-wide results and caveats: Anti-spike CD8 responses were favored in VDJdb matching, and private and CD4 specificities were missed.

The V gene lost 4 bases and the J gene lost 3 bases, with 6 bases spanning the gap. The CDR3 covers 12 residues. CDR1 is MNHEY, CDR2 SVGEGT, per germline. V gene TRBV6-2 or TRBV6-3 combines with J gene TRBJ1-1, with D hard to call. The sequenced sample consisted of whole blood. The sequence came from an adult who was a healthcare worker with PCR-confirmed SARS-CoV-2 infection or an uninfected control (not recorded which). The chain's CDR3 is CASSSDYTEAFF. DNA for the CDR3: TGTGCCAGCAGTTCGGATTACACTGAAGCTTTCTTT.